Following are 2 T cell receptor beta chains from one sample sequenced in a study of response to subunit inactivated influenza vaccine (dated by TCRdb to 2016 to 2019). The library was produced with RT-PCR. Sequencing instrument: Illumina HiSeq 2500. TCRdb reworked the public reads: Q25 trimming with fastp, MiXCR clone assembly, productive beta chains retained. Rows with a matching CDR3 protein are joined into one entry that keeps the most common DNA and genes. The sample table contains some 300,000 distinct CDR3 sequences; only one count was recorded for approximately 20% of them. Of the sample, about 9.3% falls within the top ten clones. This specimen consisted of PBMCs from blood, obtained less than 22 months after vaccination. The receptors originated from a man aged 50 to 69 who received an inactivated influenza vaccine. Donor details come from another sample of the same person, matched by shared clones.

This clonotype has just a few counts. The J gene is TRBJ1-6, the V gene TRBV14; D possibly corresponds to TRBD1 (6 bases). CDR1 and CDR2 (germline): SGHDN, FVKESK. Trimming left V 1 base short and J 9 bases short, with 10 bases between. This CDR3 is 14 amino acids long. The CDR3 spells CASSQARGGSPLHF. In DNA, the CDR3 is TGTGCCAGCAGCCAAGCCAGGGGCGGTTCACCCCTCCACTTT.

Only a few counts were recorded for this clonotype. The chain joins TRBV19 to TRBJ2-5; D not certain. The CDR3 length is 13 residues. CDR1 is LNHDA and CDR2 is SQIVND in the germline V gene (reference sequence). The V and J ends lost 3 bases and 3 bases respectively, with 8 bases between them. CDR3 loop: CASSIGHKETQYF. The CDR3 DNA reads as TGTGCCAGTAGTATTGGTCACAAAGAGACCCAGTACTTC.